These 25 T cell receptor beta chains came from one sample sequenced in a study of high-grade serous ovarian cancer treatment subgroups. Repertoires were generated with immunoSEQ multiplex PCR, while TCRdb's copy carries only in-frame clones and drops some. Of some 5,100 clones in the sample, approximately 70% were seen once. Tumor samples were taken before definitive surgery or chemotherapy. Input material: tumor tissue. The receptors come from a human donor with high-grade serous ovarian cancer.

This clone occurred once. The chain couples TRBV11-2 to TRBJ2-5; 8 bases fit TRBD1. Trimming took 5 bases from V and 5 from J; bases not matched to a gene: 7. This CDR3 has 14 residues. From germline, CDR1 is SGHAT and CDR2 FQNNGV. The CDR3 is CASSPTGGRETQYF. The CDR3 DNA reads as TGTGCCAGCAGCCCAACAGGGGGTAGGGAGACCCAGTACTTC.

This clone was counted only a few times. The chain couples TRBV2 to TRBJ1-2, with D hard to call. Per the germline V gene, CDR1 is SNHLY and CDR2 is FYNNEI. This CDR3 has 12 amino acids. Trimming took 4 bases from V and 4 from J, leaving 7 bases between them. This CDR3 is CASSVRSYGYTF. The CDR3 coding sequence is TGTGCCAGCAGTGTTAGAAGCTATGGCTACACCTTC.

V is TRBV7-9 and J is TRBJ2-1, with 11 bases fitting TRBD2. Trimming at V came to 1 base and at J to 14 bases, leaving 4 bases not matched to a gene. The germline CDR1 and CDR2 sequences are SEHNR and FQNEAQ (reference sequence). The CDR3 is made up of 13 amino acids. CDR3 coding DNA: TGTGCCAGCAGCTTAGGACTAGCGGGAAAGGAGTTCTTC. Translation: CASSLGLAGKEFF. Drawing the rest from reference TRBV7-9 and TRBJ2-1, the complete variable domain is DTGVSQNPRHKITKRGQNVTFRCDPISEHNRLYWYRQTLGQGPEFLTYFQNEAQLEKSRLLSDRFSAERPKGSFSTLEIQRTEQGDSAMYLCASSLGLAGKEFFGPGTRLTVL.

In its sample, this clone is medium-sized (0.01 to 0.1%). V and J are TRBV5-4 and TRBJ2-1, with D unresolved. This CDR3 has 13 amino acids. Germline V CDR1 and CDR2: SGHNT, YYREEE (reference sequence). Between the trimmed V and J ends, which lost 3 bases and 5 bases, there was a span of 9 bases. CDR3 in amino acids: CASSYRHNNEQFF. The CDR3 coding sequence is TGTGCCAGCAGCTATCGGCACAACAATGAGCAGTTCTTC.

This chain joins TRBV27 and TRBJ1-4; a possible D gene is TRBD1 (6 bases). This CDR3 has 15 residues. Germline loops: CDR1 MNHEY, CDR2 SMNVEV (reference sequence). V gave up 2 bases and J gave up 4 bases, with 11 bases separating them. CDR3 sequence reads: CASSLRGALNEKLFF. The DNA of the CDR3 is TGTGCCAGCAGTTTAAGGGGGGCCCTTAATGAAAAACTGTTTTTT.

This rearrangement joins TRBV27 to TRBJ2-7, with TRBD2 as a possible D gene (6 bases). CDR1 is MNHEY and CDR2 is SMNVEV in the germline V gene (reference sequence). Between the trimmed V and J ends, which lost 1 base and 6 bases, there was a span of 13 bases. The length of the CDR3 is 14 residues. CDR3 in amino acids: CASSLFPGLSEQYF. In nucleotides, the CDR3 is TGTGCCAGCAGTTTATTTCCCGGACTAAGCGAGCAGTACTTC.

The gene calls are TRBV9 and TRBJ2-5; tentatively, D is TRBD1 or TRBD2 (5 bases each). V lost 4 bases and J lost 1, with 20 bases in between. Germline V gives CDR1 SGDLS, CDR2 YYNGEE. The CDR3 runs 17 residues. The CDR3 loop reads CASSPFTGTTPQETQYF. CDR3 in DNA: TGTGCCAGCAGCCCATTTACGGGGACCACCCCCCAAGAGACCCAGTACTTC.

The J gene is TRBJ2-7, the V gene TRBV21-1; the DNA was not compared with TRBD2, the D call given in the table. TRBV21-1 is termed a pseudogene. This CDR3 comprises 16 residues. Here the CDR3 reads CASSNRRRGAGSEQYV. In DNA form, the CDR3 reads TGTGCCAGCAGCAACCGAAGAAGGGGCGCGGGGTCCGAGCAGTACGTC.

V gene TRBV4-1 combines with J gene TRBJ2-5, with 7 bases identical to TRBD1. The J call may not be correct, given that the DNA end is closer to TRBJ2-7. Germline-derived CDR1 and CDR2 are MGHRA and YSYEKL. This CDR3 comprises 14 residues. Here the CDR3 DNA reads TGCGCCAGCAGCCCCCCGGGACAGAACTACGAGCAGTACTTC. Its protein product is CASSPPGQNYEQYF.

This rearrangement joins TRBV11-2 to TRBJ1-2, with TRBD1 identical over 11 bases. Germline values: CDR1 SGHAT, CDR2 FQNNGV. Trimming cost V 4 bases and J 7 bases; bases outside gene matches: 8. The CDR3 is made up of 15 amino acids. The CDR3 DNA reads TGTGCCAGCAGCTGGGGGACAGGGGGGATAAGTGGCTACACCTTC. Amino acid sequence: CASSWGTGGISGYTF. The whole variable domain, filled in from reference TRBV11-2 and TRBJ1-2, reads EAGVAQSPRYKIIEKRQSVAFWCNPISGHATLYWYQQILGQGPKLLIQFQNNGVVDDSQLPKDRFSAERLKGVDSTLKIQPAKLEDSAVYLCASSWGTGGISGYTFGSGTRLTVV.

The rearrangement joins TRBV5-1 to TRBJ2-3, with unresolved D. Trimming cost V 0 bases and J 3 bases, with 11 bases left between them. The CDR3 spans 15 residues. The germline V gene has CDR1 SGHRS and CDR2 YFSETQ. CDR3 residues: CASSLEVYRTDTQYF. In nucleotides, the CDR3 is TGCGCCAGCAGCTTGGAAGTTTATAGAACAGATACGCAGTATTTT.

The chain recombines TRBV28 with TRBJ2-3, with no clear D. The germline V and J ends were trimmed by 2 bases and 1 base, with 10 bases remaining between them. Germline CDR1 reads MDHEN; CDR2 reads SYDVKM. This CDR3 is built from 15 residues. CDR3 sequence: CASSLTVWGTDTQYF. The CDR3, as DNA: TGTGCCAGCAGTTTAACCGTCTGGGGCACAGATACGCAGTATTTT.

V gene TRBV18 combines with J gene TRBJ1-5, with D possibly matching TRBD1 (6 bases). Trimming shortened V by 3 bases and J by 9 bases, and 9 bases separated the two germline ends. Germline CDR1 is KGHSH and CDR2 is LQKENI. This CDR3 has 12 amino acids. The DNA for the CDR3 is TGTGCCAGCTCACCGCCACAGGGGCCCCAGCATTTT. It yields the protein CASSPPQGPQHF.

CDR3 amino acids: CASRSAGQDYGYTF. DNA for the CDR3: TGTGCCAGCAGGTCGGCCGGACAGGACTATGGCTACACCTTC. The rearrangement uses TRBV28 and TRBJ1-2; TRBD1 aligns across 7 bases. CDR3 length: 14 residues. With V trimmed by 6 bases and J by 3 bases, 7 bases remained unmatched. From germline, CDR1 is MDHEN and CDR2 SYDVKM.

This chain links TRBV28 with TRBJ2-5; 8 bases line up with TRBD2. J gave up 3 bases and V 5 bases, and 2 bases lay outside the gene matches. Germline V gene lookup returns CDR1 MDHEN and CDR2 SYDVKM. This CDR3 has 13 residues. CDR3 bases: TGTGCCAGCAGTCTTAGCGGGAAAGAGACCCAGTACTTC. This codes for CASSLSGKETQYF. The entire variable domain, with the rest obtained from reference TRBV28 and TRBJ2-5, is as follows: DVKVTQSSRYLVKRTGEKVFLECVQDMDHENMFWYRQDPGLGLRLIYFSYDVKMKEKGDIPEGYSVSREKKERFSLILESASTNQTSMYLCASSLSGKETQYFGPGTRLLVL.

The V call is TRBV5-4, the J call TRBJ2-5; tentatively, D is TRBD1 (5 bases). Looked up from germline, CDR1 is SGHNT and CDR2 is YYREEE (reference sequence). The germline V and J ends were trimmed by 5 bases and 2 bases, with 13 bases remaining between them. The CDR3 sequence is 14 residues long. The chain's CDR3 is CASRSRGDQETQYF. The CDR3 nucleotides are TGTGCCAGCAGATCAAGGGGTGATCAAGAGACCCAGTACTTC.

This chain joins TRBV6-1 and TRBJ2-1, with 14 bases matching TRBD2. The V segment lost 4 bases and the J segment 1 base; nucleotides outside the gene matches: 0. Germline V gene sequence: CDR1 MNHNS, CDR2 SASEGT. The CDR3 is made up of 16 amino acids. The DNA of the CDR3 is TGTGCCAGCAGTGGGACTAGCGGGAGGTCCTACAATGAGCAGTTCTTC. The encoded protein is CASSGTSGRSYNEQFF.

A word on this clone: Other DNA sequences within the sample encode an identical CDR3. The chain employs TRBV18 and TRBJ2-3, with 11 bases fitting TRBD2. V lost 3 bases to trimming and J lost 1 base; unmatched junction nucleotides: 3. This CDR3 is built from 16 residues. Looked up from germline, CDR1 is KGHSH and CDR2 is LQKENI. Here the CDR3 DNA reads TGTGCCAGCTCACCTCTAGCGGGAGGAGGCACAGATACGCAGTATTTT. This gives the protein CASSPLAGGGTDTQYF.

This chain uses TRBV7-6 with TRBJ2-1; D possibly corresponds to TRBD2 (5 bases). Trimming cost V 4 bases and J 3 bases, with 10 bases left between them. The CDR3 is 14 residues long. Germline CDR1 reads SGHVS; CDR2 reads FNYEAQ. The CDR3 bases are TGTGCCAGCAGCTCCTCCGGACTCTACAATGAGCAGTTCTTC. Translation: CASSSSGLYNEQFF.

This chain links TRBV7-2 with TRBJ2-1; 10 bases line up with TRBD2. V dropped 2 bases and J dropped 2; count of bases not matched to a gene: 3. CDR3 length: 16 residues. Germline values: CDR1 SGHTA, CDR2 FQGNSA. This CDR3 reads CASSLKGLATYNEQFF. Here the CDR3 DNA reads TGTGCCAGCAGCTTAAAGGGACTAGCGACCTACAATGAGCAGTTCTTC.

The CDR3 coding sequence is TGCGCCAGCAGCCGGACAGGGGGAGGTTCACCCCTCCACTTT. It yields the protein CASSRTGGGSPLHF. The chain recombines TRBV10-2 with TRBJ1-6, with 10 bases fitting TRBD1. The ends lost 6 bases at V and 9 bases at J; junction bases unmatched: 5. This CDR3 has 14 amino acids. Germline V CDR1 and CDR2: WSHSY, SAAADI.

Only a few counts were recorded for this clone. The chain couples TRBV4-2 to TRBJ2-1, with 8 bases matching TRBD2. This CDR3 has 16 residues. Trimming cost V 3 bases and J 4 bases; bases outside gene matches: 8. Per the germline V gene, CDR1 is LGHNA and CDR2 is YNFKEQ. The CDR3 bases are TGTGCCAGCAGCCAGTCTGGGCTAGCGGGTTACAATGAGCAGTTCTTC. It specifies CASSQSGLAGYNEQFF.

V gene TRBV15 combines with J gene TRBJ1-6; TRBD1 agrees at 7 bases. After removal of 1 base from V and 7 bases from J, the junction contained 4 bases not matched to a gene. Germline V gives CDR1 LNHNV, CDR2 YYDKDF (reference sequence). This CDR3 is 15 amino acids long. The CDR3 DNA reads as TGTGCCACCAGCAGAGGACAGGGCGGCAATTCACCCCTCCACTTT. Translated: CATSRGQGGNSPLHF.

V and J are TRBV19 and TRBJ2-2, with D tentatively TRBD1 or TRBD2 (5 bases each). The V gene's germline CDR1 is LNHDA and CDR2 SQIVND (reference sequence). V dropped 2 bases and J dropped 6 bases, with 13 bases sitting between them. This CDR3 comprises 15 residues. CDR3 DNA sequence: TGTGCCAGTAGTATATCCAGGGTGGGGGCCGGGGAGCTGTTTTTT. Amino acids: CASSISRVGAGELFF.

This clone was seen once. The CDR3 sequence: CAISESAASGSYEQYF. For the CDR3, the DNA is TGTGCCATCAGTGAGTCCGCGGCTAGCGGGTCCTACGAGCAGTACTTC. The V call is TRBV10-3, the J call TRBJ2-5; 8 nucleotides align to TRBD2. The DNA end is a closer match to TRBJ2-7, so the J assignment may be wrong. The CDR3 covers 16 residues. CDR1 is ENHRY, CDR2 SYGVKD, per germline.